The entry that follows covers one T cell receptor beta chain sequence. Its antigen is unknown. Base qualities were left out, and no much larger clone turns up one base away. The CDR3 contains 12 residues, cysteine and phenylalanine counted. The read is trimmed to its CDR3 DNA, 36 bases read in frame from base 1. The germline V gene (reference sequence) sets CDR1 to LNHDA and CDR2 to SQIVND. The V end loses 6 bases and the J end loses 5 bases, and a stretch of 9 bases separates them. The data are from a study of T cell changes during pregnancy in multiple sclerosis (dated by TCRdb to between 2017 and 2020). Regarding the complete study: In women with multiple sclerosis, the researchers looked at how the T cell repertoire shifted as pregnancy progressed.

Receptor amplification or capture employed the immunoSEQ multiplex PCR assay. In TCRdb, the immuneACCESS table is reduced to in-frame sequences with V and J assigned. These tables do not hold every clone; where another copy was compared, an unresolved V gene accounts for under half, and the others remain unexplained. The sample table shows about 60,000 clones, and roughly 93% are seen once. Approximately 3.8% of the sample is held by the ten biggest clonotypes. Material: CD8+ T cells from peripheral blood mononuclear cells, obtained in the second trimester of pregnancy. This clonotype originated in a female donor with multiple sclerosis, enrolled in a pregnancy study. The V gene is TRBV19 and the J gene is TRBJ2-3; D gene: possibly TRBD2, on 6 matching bases. The DNA sequence follows: TGTGCCAGTAGCGGGAGCCGAGATACGCAGTATTTT. The resulting protein is CASSGSRDTQYF.